This TCR beta chain stems from a study of shared clonotypes between healthy human individuals. With respect to this clone: With a much larger clone just one base away, this may be a read error. Different DNA sequences within this sample yield the same CDR3.

Method: immunoSEQ multiplex PCR; TCRdb's copy keeps in-frame clones and lacks some. The sample lists some 2,000,000 clones, around 95% occurring once. CDR3 length equals 11 residues. Germline CDR1 DFQATT, CDR2 SNEGSKA (reference sequence). The ends were cut back, 0 bases at V and 5 bases at J, with 5 bases in the middle. This TCR was recovered from a man aged 18 to 29 in good health. The chain combines TRBV20-1 with TRBJ2-7; D is unresolved. The sample taken for sequencing was naive CD4+ T cells sorted from blood. Specified subset: CD45RA+ positively selected. CDR3 in amino acids: CSARDLNEQYF. CDR3 in DNA: TGCAGTGCTAGAGATCTCAACGAGCAGTACTTC.